This TCR beta chain stems from a study of CD8 T cells in ankylosing spondylitis. This clonotype has just a few counts. The antigen is undetermined. Quantitative barcoded 5'-RACE was used to prepare TCR beta libraries. TCRdb independently ran MiXCR on the 5' RACE reads; one entry per CDR3 protein. The data contain about 750,000 distinct CDR3 sequences, 19% of them singletons. Study-level points and caveats: Clones linked with disease were CD8+ and fairly uncommon in the peripheral blood. According to the report, clones linked to the disease were significantly enriched in matched synovial fluid samples taken from ankylosing spondylitis patients. Earlier literature documents some of the motif variants in reactive arthritis synovial fluid and blood. What seemed typical of ankylosing spondylitis blood was a TCR beta motif built from several highly homologous variants.

This CDR3 has 13 amino acids. V was shortened by 2 bases and J by 4 bases, with 8 bases between the two germline ends. CDR1 and CDR2 from the germline V gene are SGHRS and YFSETQ. The source is a male donor with ankylosing spondylitis. This chain joins TRBV5-1 and TRBJ2-3; no clear D. Sequencing was performed on blood, either unsorted or a sorted T cell fraction (not recorded which). The CDR3 DNA sequence: TGCGCCAGCAGCTTCGTGGTATCAGATACGCAGTATTTT. Translation gives CASSFVVSDTQYF.